The clone carrying this T cell receptor beta chain has a count of ten or more. The sample originates from a study of blood T cells in healthy people across ages. The authors ran a second PCR of 7 to 11 cycles using a sample-barcoded 5' primer and a J-beta primer mix. In TCRdb, the 5' RACE reads were re-called with MiXCR into one record per CDR3 protein. The table shows 630,000 or so distinct CDR3 sequences, with around 31% occurring only once. The sample consisted of blood. This receptor was obtained from a woman older than 75 in good health.

The DNA of the CDR3 is TGCAGTGCAAGGACGCCGGGGGCCCCCGCCAACACTGAAGCTTTCTTT. Protein product: CSARTPGAPANTEAFF. This chain connects TRBV20-1 to TRBJ1-1; D might be TRBD1 (6 bases). Germline V CDR1 and CDR2: DFQATT, SNEGSKA (reference sequence). V lost 6 bases to trimming and J lost 2 bases, with 22 bases between them. The CDR3 has 16 amino acids.